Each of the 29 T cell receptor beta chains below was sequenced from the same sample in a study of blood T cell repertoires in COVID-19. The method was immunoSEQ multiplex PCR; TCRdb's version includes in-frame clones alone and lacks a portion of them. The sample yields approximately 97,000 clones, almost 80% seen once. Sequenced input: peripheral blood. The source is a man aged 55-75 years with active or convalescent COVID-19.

The CDR3: CASSGMGGFKRSNTGELFF. The CDR3 bases are TGTGCCAGCAGCGGAATGGGAGGGTTTAAGCGGTCGAACACCGGGGAGCTGTTTTTT. The rearrangement links TRBV9 to TRBJ2-2, with 7 bases fitting TRBD2. This CDR3 region has 19 residues. Germline V gene sequence: CDR1 SGDLS, CDR2 YYNGEE. Trimming cost V 3 bases and J 0 bases; bases outside gene matches: 14.

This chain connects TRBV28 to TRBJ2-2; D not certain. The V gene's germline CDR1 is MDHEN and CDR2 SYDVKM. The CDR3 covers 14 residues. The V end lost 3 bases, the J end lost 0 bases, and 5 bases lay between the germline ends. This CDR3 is CASSFSSNTGELFF. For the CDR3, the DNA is TGTGCCAGCAGTTTTTCATCGAACACCGGGGAGCTGTTTTTT.

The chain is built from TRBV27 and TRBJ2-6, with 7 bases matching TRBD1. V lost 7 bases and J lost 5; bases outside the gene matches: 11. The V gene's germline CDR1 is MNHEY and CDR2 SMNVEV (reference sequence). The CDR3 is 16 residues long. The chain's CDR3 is CASTSDRPPWANVLTF. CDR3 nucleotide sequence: TGTGCCAGCACCTCGGACAGGCCTCCCTGGGCCAACGTCCTGACTTTC. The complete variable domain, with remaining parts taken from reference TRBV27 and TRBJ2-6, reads EAQVTQNPRYLITVTGKKLTVTCSQNMNHEYMSWYRQDPGLGLRQIYYSMNVEVTDKGDVPEGYKVSRKEKRNFPLILESPSPNQTSLYFCASTSDRPPWANVLTFGAGSRLTVL.

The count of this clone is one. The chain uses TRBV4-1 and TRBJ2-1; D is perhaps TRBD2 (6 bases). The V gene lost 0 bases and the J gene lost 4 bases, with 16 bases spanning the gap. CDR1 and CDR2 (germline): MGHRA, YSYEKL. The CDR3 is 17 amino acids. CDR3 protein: CASSQEQIGTQYNEQFF. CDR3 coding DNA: TGCGCCAGCAGCCAAGAACAAATCGGGACTCAATACAATGAGCAGTTCTTC.

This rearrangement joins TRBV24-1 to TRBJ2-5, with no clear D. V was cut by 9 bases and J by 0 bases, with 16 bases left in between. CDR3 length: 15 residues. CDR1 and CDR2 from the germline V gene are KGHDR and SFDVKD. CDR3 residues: CATGHLDGYQETQYF. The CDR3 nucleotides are TGTGCCACCGGGCACCTTGATGGGTACCAAGAGACCCAGTACTTC.

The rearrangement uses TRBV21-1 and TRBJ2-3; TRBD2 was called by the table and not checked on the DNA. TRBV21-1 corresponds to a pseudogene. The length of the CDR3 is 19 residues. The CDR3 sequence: CASSKGLAGGSLITDTQYF. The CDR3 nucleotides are TGTGCCAGCAGCAAAGGACTAGCGGGAGGATCTTTAATCACAGATACGCAGTATTTT.

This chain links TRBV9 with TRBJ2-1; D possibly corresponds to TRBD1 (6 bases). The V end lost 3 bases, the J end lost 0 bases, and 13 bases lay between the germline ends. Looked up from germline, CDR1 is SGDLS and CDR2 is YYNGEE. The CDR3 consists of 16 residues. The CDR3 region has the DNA TGTGCCAGCAGCGGGGGGACACCGAGCTCCTACAATGAGCAGTTCTTC. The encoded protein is CASSGGTPSSYNEQFF.

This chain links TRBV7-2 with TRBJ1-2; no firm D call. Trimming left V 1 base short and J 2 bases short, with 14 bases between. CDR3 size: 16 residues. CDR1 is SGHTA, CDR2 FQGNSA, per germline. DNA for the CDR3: TGTGCCAGCAGCTTAGTAGGTGACTTGAGAAACTATGGCTACACCTTC. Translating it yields CASSLVGDLRNYGYTF.

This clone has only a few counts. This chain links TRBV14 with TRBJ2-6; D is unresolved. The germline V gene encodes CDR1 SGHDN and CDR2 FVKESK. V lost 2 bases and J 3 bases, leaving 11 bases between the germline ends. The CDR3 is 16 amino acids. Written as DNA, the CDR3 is TGTGCCAGCAGCCAATTGCGTTTCCGTGGGGCCAACGTCCTGACTTTC. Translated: CASSQLRFRGANVLTF.

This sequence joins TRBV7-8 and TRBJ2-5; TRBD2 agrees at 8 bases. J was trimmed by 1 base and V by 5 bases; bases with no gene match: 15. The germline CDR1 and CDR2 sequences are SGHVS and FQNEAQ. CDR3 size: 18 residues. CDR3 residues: CASSPGRRSGRSQETQYF. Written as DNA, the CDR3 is TGTGCCAGCAGCCCAGGCCGGAGGAGCGGGAGATCCCAAGAGACCCAGTACTTC.

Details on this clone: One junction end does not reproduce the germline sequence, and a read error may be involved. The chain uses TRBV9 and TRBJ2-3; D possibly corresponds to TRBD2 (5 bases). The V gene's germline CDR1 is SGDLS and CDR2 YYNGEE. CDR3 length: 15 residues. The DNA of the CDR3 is TGTGCCAGCAGCCTTTCGGGCCCTAGCACGGATACGCAGTATTTT. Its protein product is CASSLSGPSTDTQYF.

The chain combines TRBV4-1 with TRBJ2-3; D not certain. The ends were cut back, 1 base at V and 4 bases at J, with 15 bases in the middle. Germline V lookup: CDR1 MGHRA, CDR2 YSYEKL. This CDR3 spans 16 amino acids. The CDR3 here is CASSQASVVDADTQYF. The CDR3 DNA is TGCGCCAGCAGCCAAGCATCGGTGGTAGATGCAGATACGCAGTATTTT.

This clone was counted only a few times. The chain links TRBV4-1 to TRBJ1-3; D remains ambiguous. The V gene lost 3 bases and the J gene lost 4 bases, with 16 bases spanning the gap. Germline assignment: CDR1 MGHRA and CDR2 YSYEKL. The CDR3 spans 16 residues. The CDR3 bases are TGCGCCAGCAGCCAGGTGGCCGGGGTGGCGGGAAACACCATATATTTT. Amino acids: CASSQVAGVAGNTIYF.

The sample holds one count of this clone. CDR3 residues: CASSYNIRTGLVNTGELFF. DNA for the CDR3: TGTGCCAGCAGTTACAATATCAGGACAGGGCTAGTGAACACCGGGGAGCTGTTTTTT. The rearrangement joins TRBV6-2 or TRBV6-3 to TRBJ2-2; 8 nucleotides line up with TRBD1. The CDR3 has 19 amino acids. The trim removed 2 bases at V and 1 base at J, leaving 12 bases unmatched. Germline V gene sequence: CDR1 MNHEY, CDR2 SVGEGT.

The CDR3 region has the DNA TGTGCCAGCAGCGGGACTAGCGGGACAGATACGCAGTATTTT. Encoded protein: CASSGTSGTDTQYF. The chain is built from TRBV28 and TRBJ2-3; the match to TRBD2 covers 12 bases. The CDR3 runs to 14 residues. Germline loops: CDR1 MDHEN, CDR2 SYDVKM. The J segment lost 3 bases and the V segment lost 6 bases, leaving 1 base of the junction unmatched. Filled out from reference TRBV28 and TRBJ2-3, the complete variable domain reads DVKVTQSSRYLVKRTGEKVFLECVQDMDHENMFWYRQDPGLGLRLIYFSYDVKMKEKGDIPEGYSVSREKKERFSLILESASTNQTSMYLCASSGTSGTDTQYFGPGTRLTVL.

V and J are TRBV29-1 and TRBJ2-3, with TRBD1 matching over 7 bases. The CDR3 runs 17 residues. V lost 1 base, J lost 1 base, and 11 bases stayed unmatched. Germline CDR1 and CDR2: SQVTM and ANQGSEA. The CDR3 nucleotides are TGCAGCGTTGAAGGGGTTACAGGGGAAGGGGGCACAGATACGCAGTATTTT. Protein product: CSVEGVTGEGGTDTQYF.

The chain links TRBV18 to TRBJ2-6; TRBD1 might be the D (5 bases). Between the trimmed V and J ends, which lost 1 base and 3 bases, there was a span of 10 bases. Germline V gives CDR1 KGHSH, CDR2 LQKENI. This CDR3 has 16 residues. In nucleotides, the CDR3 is TGTGCCAGCTCACCACTAGCCCAGGGTGGGGCCAACGTCCTGACTTTC. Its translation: CASSPLAQGGANVLTF.

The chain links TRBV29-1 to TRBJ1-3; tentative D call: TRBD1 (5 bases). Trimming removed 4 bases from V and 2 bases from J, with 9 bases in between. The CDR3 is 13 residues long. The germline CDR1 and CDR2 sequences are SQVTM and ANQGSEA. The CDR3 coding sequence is TGCAGCGTTGCCCAGGGTGCTGGAAACACCATATATTTT. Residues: CSVAQGAGNTIYF.

CDR3 protein: CASSLVGADTGELFF. CDR3 nucleotide sequence: TGTGCCAGCAGCTTAGTAGGGGCCGACACCGGGGAGCTGTTTTTT. This sequence joins TRBV7-9 and TRBJ2-2; TRBD1 might be the D (5 bases). There are 15 residues in the CDR3. V was trimmed by 1 base and J by 3 bases, leaving 9 bases between them. Germline V gene data show CDR1 as SEHNR and CDR2 as FQNEAQ (reference sequence).

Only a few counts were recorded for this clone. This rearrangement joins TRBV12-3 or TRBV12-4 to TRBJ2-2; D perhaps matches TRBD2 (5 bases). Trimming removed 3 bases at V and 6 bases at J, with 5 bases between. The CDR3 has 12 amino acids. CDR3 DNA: TGTGCCAGCAGTTTGGAGGCCGGGGAGCTGTTTTTT. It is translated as CASSLEAGELFF.

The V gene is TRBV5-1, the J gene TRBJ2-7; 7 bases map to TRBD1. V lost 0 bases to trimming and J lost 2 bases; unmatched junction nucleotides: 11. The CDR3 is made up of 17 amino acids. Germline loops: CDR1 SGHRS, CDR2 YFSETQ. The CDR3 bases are TGCGCCAGCAGCTTGGGGGCAGGGGGTGGGATACCCTACGAGCAGTACTTC. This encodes CASSLGAGGGIPYEQYF.

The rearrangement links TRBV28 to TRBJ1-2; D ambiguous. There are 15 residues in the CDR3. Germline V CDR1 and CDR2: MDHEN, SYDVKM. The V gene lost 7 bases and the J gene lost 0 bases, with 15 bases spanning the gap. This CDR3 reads CASNTVGSSNYGYTF. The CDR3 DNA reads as TGTGCCAGCAATACCGTCGGGAGTTCTAACTATGGCTACACCTTC.

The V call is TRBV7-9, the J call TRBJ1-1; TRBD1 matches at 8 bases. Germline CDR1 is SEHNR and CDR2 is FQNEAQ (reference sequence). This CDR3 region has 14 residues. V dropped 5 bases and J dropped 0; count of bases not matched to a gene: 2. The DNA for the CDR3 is TGTGCCAGCAGCGTGACAGGGGTGAACACTGAAGCTTTCTTT. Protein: CASSVTGVNTEAFF.

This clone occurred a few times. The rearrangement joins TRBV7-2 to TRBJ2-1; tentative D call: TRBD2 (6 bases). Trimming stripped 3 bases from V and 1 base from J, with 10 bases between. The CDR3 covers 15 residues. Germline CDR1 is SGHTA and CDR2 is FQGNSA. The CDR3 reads CASSFGTASYNEQFF. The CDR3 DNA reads TGTGCCAGCAGCTTTGGGACTGCGTCCTACAATGAGCAGTTCTTC.

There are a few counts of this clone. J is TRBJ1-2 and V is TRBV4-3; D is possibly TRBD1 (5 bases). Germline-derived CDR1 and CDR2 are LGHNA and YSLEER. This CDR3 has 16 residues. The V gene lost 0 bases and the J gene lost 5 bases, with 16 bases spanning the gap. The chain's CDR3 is CASSQDRQVGGYGYTF. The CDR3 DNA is TGCGCCAGCAGCCAAGATAGGCAAGTCGGGGGGTATGGCTACACCTTC.

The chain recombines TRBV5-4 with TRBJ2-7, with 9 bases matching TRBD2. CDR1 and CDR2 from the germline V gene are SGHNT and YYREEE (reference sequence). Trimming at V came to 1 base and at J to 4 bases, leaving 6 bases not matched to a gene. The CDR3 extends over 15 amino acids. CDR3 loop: CASSLPQAGGYEQYF. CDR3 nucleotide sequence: TGTGCCAGCAGCTTGCCCCAAGCGGGAGGTTACGAGCAGTACTTC.

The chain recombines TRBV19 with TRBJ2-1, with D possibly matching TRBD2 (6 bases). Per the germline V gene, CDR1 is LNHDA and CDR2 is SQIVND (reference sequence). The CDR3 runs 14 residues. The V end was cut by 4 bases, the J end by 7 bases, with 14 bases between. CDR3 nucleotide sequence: TGTGCCAGTAGTAACCCGGGAGAAAGGAATGAGCAGTTCTTC. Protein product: CASSNPGERNEQFF.

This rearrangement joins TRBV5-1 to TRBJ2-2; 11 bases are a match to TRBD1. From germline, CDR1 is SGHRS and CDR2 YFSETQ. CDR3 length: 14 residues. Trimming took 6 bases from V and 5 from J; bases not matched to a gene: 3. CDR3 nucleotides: TGCGCCAGCACCGGGACAGGGGGTACCGGGGAGCTGTTTTTT. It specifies CASTGTGGTGELFF.

The CDR3 is CASSLRGEYNEQFF. The CDR3 DNA reads as TGTGCCAGCAGCCTCCGCGGGGAATACAATGAGCAGTTCTTC. The gene calls are TRBV11-3 and TRBJ2-1, with D possibly being TRBD2 (6 bases). This CDR3 is 14 amino acids long. The germline V gene has CDR1 SGHNT and CDR2 YENEEA. Trimming stripped 5 bases from V and 4 bases from J, with 12 bases between.